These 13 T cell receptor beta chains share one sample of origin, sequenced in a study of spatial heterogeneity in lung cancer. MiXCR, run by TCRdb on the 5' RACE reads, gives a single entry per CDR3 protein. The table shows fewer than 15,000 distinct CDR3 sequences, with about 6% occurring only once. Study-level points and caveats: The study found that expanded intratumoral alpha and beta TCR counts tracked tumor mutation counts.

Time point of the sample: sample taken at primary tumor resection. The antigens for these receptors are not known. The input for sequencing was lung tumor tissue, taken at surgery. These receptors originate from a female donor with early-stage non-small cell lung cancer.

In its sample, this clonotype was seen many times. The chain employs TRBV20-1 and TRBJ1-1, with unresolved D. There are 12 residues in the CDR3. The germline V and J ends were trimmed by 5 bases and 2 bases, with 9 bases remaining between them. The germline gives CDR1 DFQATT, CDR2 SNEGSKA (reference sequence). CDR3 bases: TGCAGTGCTCCTCAGAGAAACACTGAAGCTTTCTTT. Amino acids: CSAPQRNTEAFF.

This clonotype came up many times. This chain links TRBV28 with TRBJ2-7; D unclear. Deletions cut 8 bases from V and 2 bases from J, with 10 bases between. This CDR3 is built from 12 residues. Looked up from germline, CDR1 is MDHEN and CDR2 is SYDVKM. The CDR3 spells CASLGRPYEQYF. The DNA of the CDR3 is TGTGCCAGCCTAGGGCGGCCCTACGAGCAGTACTTC. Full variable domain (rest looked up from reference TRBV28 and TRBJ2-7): DVKVTQSSRYLVKRTGEKVFLECVQDMDHENMFWYRQDPGLGLRLIYFSYDVKMKEKGDIPEGYSVSREKKERFSLILESASTNQTSMYLCASLGRPYEQYFGPGTRLTVT.

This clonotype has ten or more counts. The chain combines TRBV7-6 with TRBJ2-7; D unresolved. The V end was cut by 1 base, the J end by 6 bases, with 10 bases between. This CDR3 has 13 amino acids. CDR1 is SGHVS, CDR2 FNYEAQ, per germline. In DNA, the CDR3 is TGTGCCAGCAGCTTAGTCGACTGGAGCGAGCAGTACTTC. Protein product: CASSLVDWSEQYF.

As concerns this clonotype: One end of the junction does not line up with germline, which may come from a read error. In DNA form, the CDR3 reads TGTGCCAGCGTACGCGGGGGTCAATCCTATAATTCATCCCTCCACTTT. Translation: CASVRGGQSYNSSLHF. The chain joins TRBV6-5 to TRBJ1-6, with a tentative D call TRBD1 (5 bases). Per germline, CDR1 MNHEY and CDR2 SVGAGI. There are 16 residues in the CDR3.

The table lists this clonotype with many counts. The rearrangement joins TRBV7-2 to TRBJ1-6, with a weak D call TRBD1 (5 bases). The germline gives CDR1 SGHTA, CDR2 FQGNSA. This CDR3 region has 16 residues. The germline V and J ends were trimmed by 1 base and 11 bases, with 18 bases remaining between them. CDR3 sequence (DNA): TGTGCCAGCAGCTTAGTTGGGGCAGGGACCGGGGCACCCCTCCACTTT. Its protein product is CASSLVGAGTGAPLHF. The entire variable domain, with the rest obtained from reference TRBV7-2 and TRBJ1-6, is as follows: GAGVSQSPSNKVTEKGKDVELRCDPISGHTALYWYRQSLGQGLEFLIYFQGNSAPDKSGLPSDRFSAERTGGSVSTLTIQRTQQEDSAVYLCASSLVGAGTGAPLHFGNGTRLTVT.

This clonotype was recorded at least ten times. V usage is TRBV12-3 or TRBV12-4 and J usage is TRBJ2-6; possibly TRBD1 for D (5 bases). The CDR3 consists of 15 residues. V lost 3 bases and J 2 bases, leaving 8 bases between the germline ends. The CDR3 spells CASSFSGPGANVLTF. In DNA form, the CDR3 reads TGTGCCAGCAGTTTTTCAGGGCCTGGGGCCAACGTCCTGACTTTC.

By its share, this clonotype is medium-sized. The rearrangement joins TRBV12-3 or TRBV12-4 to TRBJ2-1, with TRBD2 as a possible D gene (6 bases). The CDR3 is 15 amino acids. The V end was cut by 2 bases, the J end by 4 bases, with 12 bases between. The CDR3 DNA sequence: TGTGCCAGCAGTTTAATCGCGGGGCCTTACAATGAGCAGTTCTTC. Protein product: CASSLIAGPYNEQFF.

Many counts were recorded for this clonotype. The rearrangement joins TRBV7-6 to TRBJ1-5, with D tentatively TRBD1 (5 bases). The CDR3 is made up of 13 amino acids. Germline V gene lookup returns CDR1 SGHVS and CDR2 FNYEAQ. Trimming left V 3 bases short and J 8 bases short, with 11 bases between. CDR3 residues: CASSLGRREPQHF. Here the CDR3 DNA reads TGTGCCAGCAGCTTGGGGCGGCGGGAGCCCCAGCATTTT.

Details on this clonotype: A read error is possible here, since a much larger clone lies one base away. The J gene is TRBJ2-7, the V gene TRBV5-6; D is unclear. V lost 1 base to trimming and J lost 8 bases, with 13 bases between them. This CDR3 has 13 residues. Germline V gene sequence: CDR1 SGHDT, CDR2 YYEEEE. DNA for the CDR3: TGTGCCAGCAGCTTGCGGACCACTATGAAGCAGTACTTC. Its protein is CASSLRTTMKQYF.

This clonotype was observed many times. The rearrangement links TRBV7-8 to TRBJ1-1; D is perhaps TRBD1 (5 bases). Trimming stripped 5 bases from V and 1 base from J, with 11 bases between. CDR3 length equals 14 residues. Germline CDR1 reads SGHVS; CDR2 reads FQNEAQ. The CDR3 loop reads CASSPRAANTEAFF. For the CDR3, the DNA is TGTGCCAGCAGCCCCAGGGCCGCGAACACTGAAGCTTTCTTT.

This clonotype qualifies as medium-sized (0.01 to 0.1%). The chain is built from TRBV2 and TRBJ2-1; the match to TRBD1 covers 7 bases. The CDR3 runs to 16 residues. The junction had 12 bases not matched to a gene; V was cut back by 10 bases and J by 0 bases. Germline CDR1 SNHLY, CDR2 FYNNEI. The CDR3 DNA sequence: TGTGCCACGGACAGGCTAGACTTTAACTCCTACAATGAGCAGTTCTTC. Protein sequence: CATDRLDFNSYNEQFF.

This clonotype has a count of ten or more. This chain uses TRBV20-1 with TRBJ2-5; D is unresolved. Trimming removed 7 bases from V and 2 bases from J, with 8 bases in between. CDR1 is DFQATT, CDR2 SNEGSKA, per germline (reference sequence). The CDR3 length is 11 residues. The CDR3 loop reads CSGLQQETQYF. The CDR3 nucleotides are TGCAGTGGATTACAGCAAGAGACCCAGTACTTC.

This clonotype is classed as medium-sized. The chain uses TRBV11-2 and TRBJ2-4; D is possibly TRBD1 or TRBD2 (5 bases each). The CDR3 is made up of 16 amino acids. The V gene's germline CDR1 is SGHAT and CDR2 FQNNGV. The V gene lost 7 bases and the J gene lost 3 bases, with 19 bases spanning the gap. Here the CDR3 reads CASTLPWGKDKNIQYF. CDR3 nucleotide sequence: TGTGCCAGCACCCTCCCGTGGGGGAAGGACAAAAACATTCAGTACTTC. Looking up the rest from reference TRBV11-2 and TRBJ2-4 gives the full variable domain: EAGVAQSPRYKIIEKRQSVAFWCNPISGHATLYWYQQILGQGPKLLIQFQNNGVVDDSQLPKDRFSAERLKGVDSTLKIQPAKLEDSAVYLCASTLPWGKDKNIQYFGAGTRLSVL.